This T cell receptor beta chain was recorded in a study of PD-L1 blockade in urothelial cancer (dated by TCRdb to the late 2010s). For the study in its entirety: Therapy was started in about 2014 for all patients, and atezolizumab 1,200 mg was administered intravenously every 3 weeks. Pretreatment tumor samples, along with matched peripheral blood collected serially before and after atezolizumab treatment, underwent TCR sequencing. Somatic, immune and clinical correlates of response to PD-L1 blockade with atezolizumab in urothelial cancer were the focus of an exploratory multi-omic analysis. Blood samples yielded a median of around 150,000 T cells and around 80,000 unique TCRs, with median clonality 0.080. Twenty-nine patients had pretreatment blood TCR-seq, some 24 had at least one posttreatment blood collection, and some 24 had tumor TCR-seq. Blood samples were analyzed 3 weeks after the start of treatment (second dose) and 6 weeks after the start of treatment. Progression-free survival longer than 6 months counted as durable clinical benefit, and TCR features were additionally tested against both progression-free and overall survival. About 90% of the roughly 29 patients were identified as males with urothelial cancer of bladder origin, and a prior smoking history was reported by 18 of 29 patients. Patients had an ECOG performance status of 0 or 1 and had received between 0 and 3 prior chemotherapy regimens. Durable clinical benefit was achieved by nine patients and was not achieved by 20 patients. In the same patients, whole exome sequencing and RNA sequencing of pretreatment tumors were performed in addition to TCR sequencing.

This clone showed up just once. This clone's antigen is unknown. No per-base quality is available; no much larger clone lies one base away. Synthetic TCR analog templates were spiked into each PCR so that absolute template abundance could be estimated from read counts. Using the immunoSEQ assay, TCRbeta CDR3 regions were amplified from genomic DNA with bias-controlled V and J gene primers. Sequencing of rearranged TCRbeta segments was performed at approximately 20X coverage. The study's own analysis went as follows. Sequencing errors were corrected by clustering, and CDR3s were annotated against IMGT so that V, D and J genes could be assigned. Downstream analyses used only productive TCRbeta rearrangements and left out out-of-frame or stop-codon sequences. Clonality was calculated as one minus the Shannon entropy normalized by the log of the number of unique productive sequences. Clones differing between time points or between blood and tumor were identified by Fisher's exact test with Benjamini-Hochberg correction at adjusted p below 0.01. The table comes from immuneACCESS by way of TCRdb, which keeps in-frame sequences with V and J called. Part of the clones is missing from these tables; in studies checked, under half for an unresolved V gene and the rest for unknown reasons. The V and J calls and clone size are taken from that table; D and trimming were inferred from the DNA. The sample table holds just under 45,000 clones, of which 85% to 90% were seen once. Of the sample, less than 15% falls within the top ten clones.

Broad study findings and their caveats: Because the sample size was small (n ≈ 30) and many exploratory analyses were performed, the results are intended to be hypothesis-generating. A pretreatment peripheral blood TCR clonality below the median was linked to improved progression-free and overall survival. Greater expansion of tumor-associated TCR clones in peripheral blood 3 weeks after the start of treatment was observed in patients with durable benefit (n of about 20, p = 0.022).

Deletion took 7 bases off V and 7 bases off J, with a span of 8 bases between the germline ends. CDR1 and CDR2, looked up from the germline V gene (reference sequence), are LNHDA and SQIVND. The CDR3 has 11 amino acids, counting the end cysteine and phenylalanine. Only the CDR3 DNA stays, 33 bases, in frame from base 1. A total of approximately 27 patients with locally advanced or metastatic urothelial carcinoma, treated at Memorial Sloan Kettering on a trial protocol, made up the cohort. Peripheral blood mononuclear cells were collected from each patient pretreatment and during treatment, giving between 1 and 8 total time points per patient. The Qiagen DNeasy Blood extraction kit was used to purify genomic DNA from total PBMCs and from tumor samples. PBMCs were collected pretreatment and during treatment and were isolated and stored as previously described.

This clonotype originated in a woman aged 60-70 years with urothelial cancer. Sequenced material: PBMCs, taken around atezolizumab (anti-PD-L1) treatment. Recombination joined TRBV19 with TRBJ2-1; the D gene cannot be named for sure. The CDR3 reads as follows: CASTEFNEQFF. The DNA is TGTGCCAGTACCGAGTTTAATGAGCAGTTCTTC.